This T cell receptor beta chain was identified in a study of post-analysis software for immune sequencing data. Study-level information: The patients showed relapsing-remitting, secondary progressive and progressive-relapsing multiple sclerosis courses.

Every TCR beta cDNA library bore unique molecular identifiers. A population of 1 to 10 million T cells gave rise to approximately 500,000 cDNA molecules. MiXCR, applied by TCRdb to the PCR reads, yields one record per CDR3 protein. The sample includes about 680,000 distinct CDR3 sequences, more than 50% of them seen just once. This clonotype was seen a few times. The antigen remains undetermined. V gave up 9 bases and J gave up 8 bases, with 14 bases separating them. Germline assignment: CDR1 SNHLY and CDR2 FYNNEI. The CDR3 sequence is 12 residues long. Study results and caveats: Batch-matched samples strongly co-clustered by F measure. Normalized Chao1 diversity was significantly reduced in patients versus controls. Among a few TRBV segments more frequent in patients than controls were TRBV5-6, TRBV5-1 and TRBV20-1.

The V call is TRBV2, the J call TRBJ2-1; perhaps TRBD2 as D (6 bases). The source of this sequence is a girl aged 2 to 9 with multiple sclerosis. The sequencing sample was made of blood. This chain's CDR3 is CASRLGGYEQFF. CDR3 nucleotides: TGTGCCAGTCGACTAGGTGGCTATGAGCAGTTCTTC.